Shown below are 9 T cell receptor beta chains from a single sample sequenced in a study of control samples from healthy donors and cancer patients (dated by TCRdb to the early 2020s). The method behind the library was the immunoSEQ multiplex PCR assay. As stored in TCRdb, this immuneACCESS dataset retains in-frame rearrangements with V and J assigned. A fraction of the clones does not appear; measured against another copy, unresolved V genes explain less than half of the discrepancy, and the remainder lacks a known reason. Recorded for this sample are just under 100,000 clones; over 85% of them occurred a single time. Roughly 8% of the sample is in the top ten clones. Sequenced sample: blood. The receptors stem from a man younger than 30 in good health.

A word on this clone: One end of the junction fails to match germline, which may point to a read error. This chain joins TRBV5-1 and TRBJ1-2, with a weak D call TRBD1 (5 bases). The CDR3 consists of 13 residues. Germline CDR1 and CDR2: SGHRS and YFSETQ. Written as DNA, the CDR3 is TGCGCCAGCAGCTGGGAGATAGGGGTCCCCAGAGCTTTC. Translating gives CASSWEIGVPRAF.

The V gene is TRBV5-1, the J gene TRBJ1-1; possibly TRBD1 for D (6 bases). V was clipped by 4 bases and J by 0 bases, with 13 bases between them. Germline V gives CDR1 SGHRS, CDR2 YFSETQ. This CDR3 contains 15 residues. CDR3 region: CASSIGGFMNTEAFF. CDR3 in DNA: TGCGCCAGCAGCATCGGGGGCTTTATGAACACTGAAGCTTTCTTT.

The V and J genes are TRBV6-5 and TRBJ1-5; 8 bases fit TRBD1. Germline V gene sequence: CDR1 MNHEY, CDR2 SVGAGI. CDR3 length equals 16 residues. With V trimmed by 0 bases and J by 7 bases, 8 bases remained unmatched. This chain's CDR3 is CASSYSAGGAGQPQHF. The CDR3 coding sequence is TGTGCCAGCAGTTACTCGGCAGGGGGCGCGGGGCAGCCCCAGCATTTT.

The CDR3 protein is CASSPGGRFAPTNEKLFF. CDR3 DNA: TGTGCCAGCAGCCCCGGGGGCCGGTTTGCCCCAACTAATGAAAAACTGTTTTTT. The chain has TRBV7-9 and TRBJ1-4; D perhaps matches TRBD1 (6 bases). The CDR3 loop spans 18 amino acids. The V and J ends lost 5 bases and 0 bases respectively, with 19 bases between them. Germline V gene sequence: CDR1 SEHNR, CDR2 FQNEAQ (reference sequence).

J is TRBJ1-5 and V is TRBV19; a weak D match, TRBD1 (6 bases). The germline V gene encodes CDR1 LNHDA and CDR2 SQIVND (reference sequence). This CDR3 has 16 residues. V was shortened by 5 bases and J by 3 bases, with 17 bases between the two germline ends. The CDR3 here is CASSPRQVGHNQPQHF. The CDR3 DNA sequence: TGTGCCAGTAGTCCCAGACAGGTCGGGCACAATCAGCCCCAGCATTTT.

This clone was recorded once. CDR3 nucleotides: TGTGCCAGCAGTCCCGGGACAGGGAATCAGCCCCAGCATTTT. Residues: CASSPGTGNQPQHF. The chain couples TRBV6-2 or TRBV6-3 to TRBJ1-5, with 9 bases matching TRBD1. After removal of 5 bases from V and 4 bases from J, the junction contained 3 bases not matched to a gene. This CDR3 has 14 amino acids. CDR1 is MNHEY, CDR2 SVGEGT, per germline.

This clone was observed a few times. In nucleotides, the CDR3 is TGTGCCAGCAGTGATGTCGCGGGAGGTAACAATGAGCAGTTCTTC. Protein: CASSDVAGGNNEQFF. This chain links TRBV6-4 with TRBJ2-1; 8 positions agree with TRBD2. CDR1 and CDR2 from the germline V gene are MRHNA and SNTAGT. The CDR3 spans 15 residues. J was trimmed by 5 bases and V by 3 bases; bases with no gene match: 6.

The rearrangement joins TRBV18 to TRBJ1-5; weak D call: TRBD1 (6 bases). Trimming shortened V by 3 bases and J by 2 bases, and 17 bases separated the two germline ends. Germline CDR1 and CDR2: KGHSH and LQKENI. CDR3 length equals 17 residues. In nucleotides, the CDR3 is TGTGCCAGCTCACCCTTCCTGAGGGGGGAGGGCAATCAGCCCCAGCATTTT. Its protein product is CASSPFLRGEGNQPQHF.

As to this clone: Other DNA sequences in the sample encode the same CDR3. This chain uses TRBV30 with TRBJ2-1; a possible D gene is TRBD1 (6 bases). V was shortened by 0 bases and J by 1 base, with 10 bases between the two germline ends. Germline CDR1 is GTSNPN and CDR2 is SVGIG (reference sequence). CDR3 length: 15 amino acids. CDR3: CAWSVGGSSYNEQFF. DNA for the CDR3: TGTGCCTGGAGTGTAGGGGGTAGTTCCTACAATGAGCAGTTCTTC.